These T cell receptor beta chains were read from a single sample in a study of blood T cell repertoires in COVID-19. Profiling relied on immunoSEQ multiplex PCR, and the TCRdb table lists in-frame clones only, not all of them. Among fewer than 200,000 clones, about 89% were seen once, and the ten largest hold about 1.9%. Input material: peripheral blood. Source of these receptors: a man younger than 30 who had recovered from COVID-19. Both conserved end residues are part of each CDR3. Fields, in order: V gene, D gene, CDR3 protein. A D gene is named only where the DNA matches it firmly.

v_call: TRBV5-1
d_call: TRBD1
cdr3_aa: CASSLEGRGLGEQYF

v_call: TRBV11-2
d_call: .
cdr3_aa: CASSLARGGTEAFF

v_call: TRBV2
d_call: .
cdr3_aa: CASSRGPGAYEQYF

v_call: TRBV5-1
d_call: .
cdr3_aa: CASTSGARDAETQYF

v_call: TRBV4-3
d_call: TRBD2
cdr3_aa: CASSRGLAGGPDEQFF

v_call: TRBV9
d_call: TRBD1
cdr3_aa: CASSVGQGPLYEQYF

v_call: TRBV7-2
d_call: TRBD2
cdr3_aa: CASSLVGLAGVEQFF

v_call: TRBV4-3
d_call: TRBD1
cdr3_aa: CASSGTGTGESPLHF

v_call: TRBV28
d_call: TRBD2
cdr3_aa: CASSFGEGTRLHTQYF

v_call: TRBV6-5
d_call: .
cdr3_aa: CASTRRGTQYF

v_call: TRBV19
d_call: .
cdr3_aa: CASSITDTPSYEQYF

v_call: TRBV4-3
d_call: .
cdr3_aa: CASSQDLGAHEQYF

v_call: TRBV5-1
d_call: .
cdr3_aa: CASSLGPQGSGNTIYF

v_call: TRBV11-2
d_call: .
cdr3_aa: CASTKTGTGNTIYF

v_call: TRBV11-2
d_call: .
cdr3_aa: CASSLAGVGYNEQFF

v_call: TRBV9
d_call: TRBD2
cdr3_aa: CASSVTERDTDTQYF

v_call: TRBV4-1
d_call: .
cdr3_aa: CASSQELGTLWPQHF

v_call: TRBV5-4
d_call: .
cdr3_aa: CASNVMYRVYEQFF

v_call: TRBV7-2
d_call: TRBD2
cdr3_aa: CASSRGLAGGYEQYF

v_call: TRBV19
d_call: TRBD1
cdr3_aa: CASSIVDRDTGELFF